These 26 T cell receptor beta chains were all obtained from the same sample, sequenced in a study of cytomegalovirus exposure and HLA in healthy donors. Clones were sequenced by immunoSEQ multiplex PCR, and TCRdb holds only the in-frame ones, with some missing. The table shows under 400,000 clones, with 88% occurring only once. Sequenced input: PBMCs. The receptor source for this set is a man aged 25-45 years in good health and CMV-seronegative.

The chain has TRBV19 and TRBJ1-3, with D possibly being TRBD1 (5 bases). The germline CDR1 and CDR2 sequences are LNHDA and SQIVND (reference sequence). This CDR3 has 14 amino acids. V was shortened by 5 bases and J by 2 bases, with 10 bases between the two germline ends. The CDR3 DNA is TGTGCCAGTAGTCCAACAGGTACTGGAAACACCATATATTTT. Protein product: CASSPTGTGNTIYF.

This rearrangement joins TRBV6-1 to TRBJ1-2; TRBD1 might be the D (6 bases). V was pared by 3 bases and J by 4 bases, with 6 bases between. There are 12 residues in the CDR3. Germline loops: CDR1 MNHNS, CDR2 SASEGT. The CDR3 region has the DNA TGTGCCAGCAGTGACAGGGGCTATGGCTACACCTTC. Its protein product is CASSDRGYGYTF.

This sequence joins TRBV11-2 and TRBJ1-1; D gene unclear. V shed 5 bases and J shed 7 bases, with 14 bases lying between them. The germline V gene has CDR1 SGHAT and CDR2 FQNNGV. This CDR3 region has 13 residues. The CDR3 here is CASSPKWEYEAFF. The CDR3 DNA reads as TGTGCCAGCAGCCCAAAATGGGAGTATGAAGCTTTCTTT.

This chain uses TRBV7-2 with TRBJ1-2, with 8 bases lining up with TRBD1. The germline V gene has CDR1 SGHTA and CDR2 FQGNSA. CDR3 size: 14 residues. V lost 3 bases to trimming and J lost 8 bases; unmatched junction nucleotides: 8. The CDR3 DNA follows: TGTGCCAGCAGCTTGGGACAGGACCTATTGGGCTACACCTTC. Its translation is CASSLGQDLLGYTF.

V and J are TRBV19 and TRBJ1-6; no reliable D call. V was shortened by 6 bases and J by 9 bases, with 21 bases between the two germline ends. The CDR3 is made up of 16 amino acids. CDR1 LNHDA and CDR2 SQIVND come from the germline V gene (reference sequence). The DNA for the CDR3 is TGTGCCAGTAGATCCGGCTCCGGGTCAGTAAGTTCACCCCTCCACTTT. Translation: CASRSGSGSVSSPLHF. The full variable domain, rest sourced from reference TRBV19 and TRBJ1-6, is DGGITQSPKYLFRKEGQNVTLSCEQNLNHDAMYWYRQDPGQGLRLIYYSQIVNDFQKGDIAEGYSVSREKKESFPLTVTSAQKNPTAFYLCASRSGSGSVSSPLHFGNGTRLTVT.

The rearrangement uses TRBV9 and TRBJ2-7; the D is unclear. The V gene lost 0 bases and the J gene lost 0 bases, with 10 bases spanning the gap. From germline, CDR1 is SGDLS and CDR2 YYNGEE. The CDR3 covers 15 residues. DNA for the CDR3: TGTGCCAGCAGCGTAGGGATTTCTAGCTCCTACGAGCAGTACTTC. Encoded protein: CASSVGISSSYEQYF.

The chain has TRBV7-2 and TRBJ1-1, with 7 bases identical to TRBD1. The CDR3 is 15 residues long. V lost 4 bases, J lost 8 bases, and 13 bases stayed unmatched. In germline, CDR1 is SGHTA, CDR2 FQGNSA. The CDR3 DNA is TGTGCCAGCAGCTCCGGGACAGTCCCAGGCCAAGAAGCTTTCTTT. Residues: CASSSGTVPGQEAFF.

The V gene is TRBV7-2, the J gene TRBJ1-1, with 8 bases fitting TRBD1. Germline assignment: CDR1 SGHTA and CDR2 FQGNSA. This CDR3 is built from 15 residues. V lost 5 bases and J lost 0; bases outside the gene matches: 5. The CDR3 bases are TGTGCCAGCAGCACCCGGACAGGGATGAACACTGAAGCTTTCTTT. It encodes CASSTRTGMNTEAFF. The variable domain in full, with the rest retrieved from reference TRBV7-2 and TRBJ1-1, is GAGVSQSPSNKVTEKGKDVELRCDPISGHTALYWYRQSLGQGLEFLIYFQGNSAPDKSGLPSDRFSAERTGGSVSTLTIQRTQQEDSAVYLCASSTRTGMNTEAFFGQGTRLTVV.

The chain links TRBV4-1 to TRBJ2-1; D perhaps matches TRBD2 (6 bases). V shed 3 bases and J shed 0 bases, with 12 bases lying between them. The CDR3 length is 16 residues. Germline loops: CDR1 MGHRA, CDR2 YSYEKL. The CDR3 DNA reads as TGCGCCAGCAGCCAGGTAGCGGATCTCTCCTACAATGAGCAGTTCTTC. Translated: CASSQVADLSYNEQFF.

The rearrangement joins TRBV7-8 to TRBJ1-4; TRBD1 aligns across 8 bases. The CDR3 loop spans 13 amino acids. Germline CDR1 reads SGHVS; CDR2 reads FQNEAQ. With 3 bases clipped from V and 10 bases from J, the junction kept 4 bases outside the gene matches. The CDR3 here is CASSFGQGGKLFF. CDR3 in DNA: TGTGCCAGCAGCTTCGGACAGGGTGGAAAACTGTTTTTT.

The chain recombines TRBV19 with TRBJ2-4, with TRBD2 identical over 8 bases. This CDR3 is 13 amino acids long. Unmatched junction bases numbered 9, after V lost 9 bases and J lost 8 bases. Germline V lookup: CDR1 LNHDA, CDR2 SQIVND (reference sequence). CDR3 nucleotides: TGTGCCAGCCGGGGGGGTCCGGGCGACATTCAGTACTTC. This codes for CASRGGPGDIQYF.

The chain joins TRBV7-2 to TRBJ2-1; 11 bases align to TRBD2. CDR3 length: 15 residues. Germline V gene lookup returns CDR1 SGHTA and CDR2 FQGNSA. Trimming at V came to 4 bases and at J to 6 bases, leaving 5 bases not matched to a gene. The CDR3 nucleotides read TGTGCCAGCAGCTCAAGACTAGCGGGGTTCAATGAGCAGTTCTTC. As protein: CASSSRLAGFNEQFF. Filled out from reference TRBV7-2 and TRBJ2-1, the complete variable domain reads GAGVSQSPSNKVTEKGKDVELRCDPISGHTALYWYRQSLGQGLEFLIYFQGNSAPDKSGLPSDRFSAERTGGSVSTLTIQRTQQEDSAVYLCASSSRLAGFNEQFFGPGTRLTVL.

The genes are TRBV5-8 and TRBJ2-5; no reliable D call. This CDR3 region has 13 residues. CDR1 SGHTS and CDR2 YDEGEE come from the germline V gene. Trimming removed 7 bases at V and 2 bases at J, with 12 bases between. The CDR3 sequence: CASGEYIQETQYF. The CDR3 DNA is TGTGCCAGCGGAGAGTACATACAAGAGACCCAGTACTTC.

This sequence joins TRBV5-1 and TRBJ1-3; possibly TRBD1 for D (5 bases). The CDR3 is 15 residues long. The germline V and J ends were trimmed by 4 bases and 0 bases, with 11 bases remaining between them. CDR1 and CDR2 from the germline V gene are SGHRS and YFSETQ. The CDR3 loop reads CASSLQGLSGNTIYF. The CDR3 bases are TGCGCCAGCAGCCTTCAGGGTCTCTCTGGAAACACCATATATTTT.

The chain links TRBV14 to TRBJ2-2; D call uncertain. V dropped 6 bases and J dropped 8 bases, with 19 bases sitting between them. Germline assignment: CDR1 SGHDN and CDR2 FVKESK. The CDR3 loop spans 15 amino acids. Here the CDR3 reads CASSHITVRRGELFF. CDR3 DNA sequence: TGTGCCAGCAGTCATATAACGGTCAGGCGAGGGGAGCTGTTTTTT.

The chain joins TRBV9 to TRBJ1-3; D ambiguous. The germline V and J ends were trimmed by 0 bases and 0 bases, with 7 bases remaining between them. The CDR3 is 15 amino acids. The germline V gene encodes CDR1 SGDLS and CDR2 YYNGEE. The CDR3 protein is CASSVDPDSGNTIYF. The CDR3 region has the DNA TGTGCCAGCAGCGTAGATCCAGACTCTGGAAACACCATATATTTT.

This clone has just one count. The chain joins TRBV19 to TRBJ2-7; weak D call: TRBD1 (6 bases). Germline V gene lookup returns CDR1 LNHDA and CDR2 SQIVND (reference sequence). The length of the CDR3 is 15 residues. Trimming took 5 bases from V and 4 from J, leaving 18 bases between them. The CDR3 sequence is CASSVSGTSIYEQYF. For the CDR3, the DNA is TGTGCCAGTAGTGTCTCCGGGACATCCATTTACGAGCAGTACTTC.

This clone was picked up one time. The chain combines TRBV7-2 with TRBJ1-2; TRBD1 aligns across 9 bases. This CDR3 is built from 15 residues. With V trimmed by 2 bases and J by 8 bases, 9 bases remained unmatched. Germline CDR1 SGHTA, CDR2 FQGNSA. The CDR3 sequence: CASSLTPGQGFGYTF. As DNA, the CDR3 is TGTGCCAGCAGCTTAACCCCGGGACAGGGATTCGGCTACACCTTC. Looking up the rest from reference TRBV7-2 and TRBJ1-2 gives the full variable domain: GAGVSQSPSNKVTEKGKDVELRCDPISGHTALYWYRQSLGQGLEFLIYFQGNSAPDKSGLPSDRFSAERTGGSVSTLTIQRTQQEDSAVYLCASSLTPGQGFGYTFGSGTRLTVV.

V is TRBV6-4 and J is TRBJ1-5, with 7 bases lining up with TRBD1. CDR1 is MRHNA, CDR2 SNTAGT, per germline. This CDR3 has 15 amino acids. V dropped 6 bases and J dropped 7; count of bases not matched to a gene: 12. The CDR3 region is CASRETEGAQQPQHF. The CDR3 DNA reads as TGTGCCAGCAGAGAGACGGAGGGGGCACAACAGCCCCAGCATTTT.

The chain couples TRBV5-6 to TRBJ1-4; TRBD1 might be the D (5 bases). Germline CDR1 SGHDT, CDR2 YYEEEE. The CDR3 sequence is 15 residues long. V lost 0 bases and J 4 bases, leaving 10 bases between the germline ends. Written as DNA, the CDR3 is TGTGCCAGCAGCTTGGAGCGACAGCGTAATGAAAAACTGTTTTTT. Protein: CASSLERQRNEKLFF.

In this sample, this clone turned up a few times. The chain has TRBV7-9 and TRBJ2-7; 7 bases agree with TRBD1. The V gene end was trimmed by 5 bases and the J gene end by 5 bases; junction bases not matched to a gene: 6. The CDR3 sequence is 13 residues long. The germline V gene encodes CDR1 SEHNR and CDR2 FQNEAQ (reference sequence). CDR3 residues: CASSPGTVHEQYF. For the CDR3, the DNA is TGTGCCAGCAGCCCCGGGACAGTGCACGAGCAGTACTTC. Full variable domain (missing parts from reference TRBV7-9 and TRBJ2-7): DTGVSQNPRHKITKRGQNVTFRCDPISEHNRLYWYRQTLGQGPEFLTYFQNEAQLEKSRLLSDRFSAERPKGSFSTLEIQRTEQGDSAMYLCASSPGTVHEQYFGPGTRLTVT.

This sequence joins TRBV13 and TRBJ1-1; D possibly corresponds to TRBD1 (5 bases). The CDR3 is made up of 12 amino acids. V was pared by 5 bases and J by 6 bases, with 10 bases between. The germline V gene has CDR1 PRHDT and CDR2 FYEKMQ (reference sequence). The CDR3 sequence is CASSRRQSEAFF. The DNA for the CDR3 is TGTGCCAGCAGCAGGAGACAGTCTGAAGCTTTCTTT.

This clone was recorded once. CDR3 protein: CASSFTGANGYTF. CDR3 in DNA: TGTGCCAGCAGCTTCACAGGGGCGAATGGCTACACCTTC. This rearrangement joins TRBV5-5 to TRBJ1-2, with 7 bases fitting TRBD1. This CDR3 contains 13 residues. The V gene end was trimmed by 2 bases and the J gene end by 6 bases; junction bases not matched to a gene: 4. Germline V gives CDR1 SGHKS, CDR2 YYEKEE (reference sequence).

The chain has TRBV4-1 and TRBJ2-3; 8 bases map to TRBD2. CDR1 MGHRA and CDR2 YSYEKL come from the germline V gene. The V gene end was trimmed by 0 bases and the J gene end by 2 bases; junction bases not matched to a gene: 10. The CDR3 length is 18 residues. The CDR3 here is CASSQEPTSGTNTDTQYF. DNA of the CDR3: TGCGCCAGCAGCCAAGAACCCACTAGCGGAACAAACACAGATACGCAGTATTTT.

V usage is TRBV5-6 and J usage is TRBJ2-7; 9 bases are shared with TRBD1. The CDR3 extends over 16 amino acids. Losses at the gene ends were 0 bases for V and 2 bases for J; bases not matched to a gene: 6. Germline V gives CDR1 SGHDT, CDR2 YYEEEE. CDR3 nucleotides: TGTGCCAGCAGCTTGGCGGACGACAGGGGGGCCTACGAGCAGTACTTC. It encodes CASSLADDRGAYEQYF. The entire variable domain, with the rest obtained from reference TRBV5-6 and TRBJ2-7, is as follows: DAGVTQSPTHLIKTRGQQVTLRCSPKSGHDTVSWYQQALGQGPQFIFQYYEEEERQRGNFPDRFSGHQFPNYSSELNVNALLLGDSALYLCASSLADDRGAYEQYFGPGTRLTVT.

This clone was detected only a few times. The chain links TRBV28 to TRBJ1-6; TRBD1 matches 7 bases. Per the germline V gene, CDR1 is MDHEN and CDR2 is SYDVKM. The CDR3 covers 15 residues. Trimming cost V 3 bases and J 9 bases; bases outside gene matches: 8. This CDR3 is CASSFPQTGSSPLHF. Here the CDR3 DNA reads TGTGCCAGCAGTTTCCCACAGACAGGGAGTTCACCCCTCCACTTT.